These 14 T cell receptor beta chains were all obtained from the same sample, sequenced in a study of cytomegalovirus exposure and HLA in healthy donors. Only in-frame clones appear in the TCRdb table, and some are missing; sequencing was by immunoSEQ multiplex PCR. The data contain 110,000 to 150,000 clones, over 90% of them seen just once; the ten biggest clones take up 1.5% to 2%. What was sequenced was PBMCs. The receptors were sampled from a man in his late teens or twenties in good health and CMV-seropositive.

This chain links TRBV5-1 with TRBJ2-1, with a possible D match to TRBD1 (5 bases). Germline values: CDR1 SGHRS, CDR2 YFSETQ. The V gene lost 0 bases and the J gene lost 2 bases, with 12 bases spanning the gap. This CDR3 has 16 amino acids. This chain's CDR3 is CASSLGDGAPYNEQFF. The CDR3 nucleotides read TGCGCCAGCAGCTTGGGAGATGGGGCCCCCTACAATGAGCAGTTCTTC.

The J gene is TRBJ1-2, the V gene TRBV2; 7 positions agree with TRBD1. Germline-derived CDR1 and CDR2 are SNHLY and FYNNEI. V lost 7 bases and J lost 0; bases outside the gene matches: 2. The CDR3 runs 13 residues. As DNA, the CDR3 is TGTGCCAGCATTGGGACAGCTAACTATGGCTACACCTTC. It yields the protein CASIGTANYGYTF.

The chain couples TRBV5-1 to TRBJ2-7; 7 positions match TRBD1. Germline V gene sequence: CDR1 SGHRS, CDR2 YFSETQ. Unmatched junction bases numbered 5, after V lost 3 bases and J lost 2 bases. This CDR3 is 14 amino acids long. Written as DNA, the CDR3 is TGCGCCAGCAGCTCCACTGGACAGGCCTACGAGCAGTACTTC. Encoded protein: CASSSTGQAYEQYF.

The chain links TRBV10-3 to TRBJ2-1; 9 nucleotides match TRBD2. CDR1 is ENHRY and CDR2 is SYGVKD in the germline V gene. This CDR3 spans 15 amino acids. V gave up 9 bases and J gave up 6 bases; unmatched junction bases: 12. DNA of the CDR3: TGTGCCATAAGGGCCGGGACTAGCCCTCTCAATGAGCAGTTCTTC. This encodes CAIRAGTSPLNEQFF.

This chain joins TRBV27 and TRBJ2-3, with 11 positions matching TRBD2. CDR3 length equals 16 residues. J lost 3 bases, V lost 4 bases, and 6 bases had no gene match. Germline CDR1 MNHEY, CDR2 SMNVEV (reference sequence). CDR3 coding DNA: TGTGCCAGCAGTTCCCTAGCGGGAGGAGCAACAGATACGCAGTATTTT. This translates into CASSSLAGGATDTQYF.

Here the CDR3 reads CASKPRQGANEKLFF. The CDR3 DNA is TGTGCCAGCAAGCCCCGACAGGGGGCAAATGAAAAACTGTTTTTT. V and J are TRBV27 and TRBJ1-4; 10 bases map to TRBD1. J was trimmed by 5 bases and V by 7 bases; bases with no gene match: 7. Germline values: CDR1 MNHEY, CDR2 SMNVEV (reference sequence). The CDR3 is 15 residues long.

V and J are TRBV6-6 and TRBJ2-3; 11 bases line up with TRBD2. V shed 6 bases and J 4 bases; nucleotides not matched to a gene: 6. This CDR3 has 15 amino acids. Germline loops: CDR1 MNHNY, CDR2 SVGAGI (reference sequence). The CDR3 sequence is CASSPSGRNADTQYF. DNA of the CDR3: TGTGCCAGCAGCCCTAGCGGGAGGAACGCAGATACGCAGTATTTT.

This rearrangement joins TRBV5-1 to TRBJ2-7; no definite D call. The V gene lost 4 bases and the J gene lost 0 bases, with 8 bases spanning the gap. CDR3 length: 13 amino acids. Germline V gene data show CDR1 as SGHRS and CDR2 as YFSETQ. CDR3 in amino acids: CASSLHSSYEQYF. The CDR3 DNA reads as TGCGCCAGCAGCCTCCACAGCTCCTACGAGCAGTACTTC.

This clone has only one observation. The CDR3 loop is CASRINREEKLFF. DNA for the CDR3: TGTGCCAGCAGGATTAACAGGGAGGAAAAACTGTTTTTT. The V gene is TRBV2, the J gene TRBJ1-4, with D perhaps TRBD1 (6 bases). Deletions cut 6 bases from V and 8 bases from J, with 13 bases between. CDR1 and CDR2 (germline): SNHLY, FYNNEI. The CDR3 spans 13 residues.

This chain links TRBV4-2 with TRBJ1-4; D gene unclear. The V gene's germline CDR1 is LGHNA and CDR2 YNFKEQ. Deletions cut 1 base from V and 10 bases from J, with 16 bases between. This CDR3 is built from 15 residues. The CDR3 nucleotides read TGTGCCAGCAGCCAAGGGCGCGCCGACCTAGGAAAACTGTTTTTT. As protein: CASSQGRADLGKLFF.

The V call is TRBV27, the J call TRBJ2-7, with D tentatively TRBD1 (5 bases). V dropped 3 bases and J dropped 6 bases, with 12 bases sitting between them. There are 13 residues in the CDR3. Germline lookup yields CDR1 MNHEY and CDR2 SMNVEV (reference sequence). The CDR3: CASSFLREGEQYF. The CDR3 DNA reads TGTGCCAGCAGTTTCCTCAGGGAAGGCGAGCAGTACTTC.

CDR3 sequence (DNA): TGTGCCAGCATGGGGACTAGCGGACATCAATACAATGAGCAGTTCTTC. It translates to CASMGTSGHQYNEQFF. This chain joins TRBV2 and TRBJ2-1; 11 nucleotides match TRBD2. Germline V gene lookup returns CDR1 SNHLY and CDR2 FYNNEI. Losses at the gene ends were 7 bases for V and 4 bases for J; bases not matched to a gene: 9. The CDR3 length is 16 residues.

The rearrangement uses TRBV27 and TRBJ1-2; 8 bases map to TRBD1. Germline loops: CDR1 MNHEY, CDR2 SMNVEV (reference sequence). Germline trimming cut 3 bases from V and 6 bases from J; bases unmatched to any gene: 6. The CDR3 covers 14 residues. CDR3 region: CASSFNPGQDGYTF. For the CDR3, the DNA is TGTGCCAGCAGTTTTAATCCGGGACAGGATGGCTACACCTTC.

This rearrangement joins TRBV7-3 to TRBJ2-3; D call uncertain. Germline V gives CDR1 SGHTA, CDR2 FQGTGA. Between the trimmed V and J ends, which lost 5 bases and 5 bases, there was a span of 14 bases. The CDR3 contains 14 residues. The CDR3 nucleotides read TGTGCCAGCAGCCAGAGTGGGCGCATAGATACGCAGTATTTT. It translates to CASSQSGRIDTQYF.